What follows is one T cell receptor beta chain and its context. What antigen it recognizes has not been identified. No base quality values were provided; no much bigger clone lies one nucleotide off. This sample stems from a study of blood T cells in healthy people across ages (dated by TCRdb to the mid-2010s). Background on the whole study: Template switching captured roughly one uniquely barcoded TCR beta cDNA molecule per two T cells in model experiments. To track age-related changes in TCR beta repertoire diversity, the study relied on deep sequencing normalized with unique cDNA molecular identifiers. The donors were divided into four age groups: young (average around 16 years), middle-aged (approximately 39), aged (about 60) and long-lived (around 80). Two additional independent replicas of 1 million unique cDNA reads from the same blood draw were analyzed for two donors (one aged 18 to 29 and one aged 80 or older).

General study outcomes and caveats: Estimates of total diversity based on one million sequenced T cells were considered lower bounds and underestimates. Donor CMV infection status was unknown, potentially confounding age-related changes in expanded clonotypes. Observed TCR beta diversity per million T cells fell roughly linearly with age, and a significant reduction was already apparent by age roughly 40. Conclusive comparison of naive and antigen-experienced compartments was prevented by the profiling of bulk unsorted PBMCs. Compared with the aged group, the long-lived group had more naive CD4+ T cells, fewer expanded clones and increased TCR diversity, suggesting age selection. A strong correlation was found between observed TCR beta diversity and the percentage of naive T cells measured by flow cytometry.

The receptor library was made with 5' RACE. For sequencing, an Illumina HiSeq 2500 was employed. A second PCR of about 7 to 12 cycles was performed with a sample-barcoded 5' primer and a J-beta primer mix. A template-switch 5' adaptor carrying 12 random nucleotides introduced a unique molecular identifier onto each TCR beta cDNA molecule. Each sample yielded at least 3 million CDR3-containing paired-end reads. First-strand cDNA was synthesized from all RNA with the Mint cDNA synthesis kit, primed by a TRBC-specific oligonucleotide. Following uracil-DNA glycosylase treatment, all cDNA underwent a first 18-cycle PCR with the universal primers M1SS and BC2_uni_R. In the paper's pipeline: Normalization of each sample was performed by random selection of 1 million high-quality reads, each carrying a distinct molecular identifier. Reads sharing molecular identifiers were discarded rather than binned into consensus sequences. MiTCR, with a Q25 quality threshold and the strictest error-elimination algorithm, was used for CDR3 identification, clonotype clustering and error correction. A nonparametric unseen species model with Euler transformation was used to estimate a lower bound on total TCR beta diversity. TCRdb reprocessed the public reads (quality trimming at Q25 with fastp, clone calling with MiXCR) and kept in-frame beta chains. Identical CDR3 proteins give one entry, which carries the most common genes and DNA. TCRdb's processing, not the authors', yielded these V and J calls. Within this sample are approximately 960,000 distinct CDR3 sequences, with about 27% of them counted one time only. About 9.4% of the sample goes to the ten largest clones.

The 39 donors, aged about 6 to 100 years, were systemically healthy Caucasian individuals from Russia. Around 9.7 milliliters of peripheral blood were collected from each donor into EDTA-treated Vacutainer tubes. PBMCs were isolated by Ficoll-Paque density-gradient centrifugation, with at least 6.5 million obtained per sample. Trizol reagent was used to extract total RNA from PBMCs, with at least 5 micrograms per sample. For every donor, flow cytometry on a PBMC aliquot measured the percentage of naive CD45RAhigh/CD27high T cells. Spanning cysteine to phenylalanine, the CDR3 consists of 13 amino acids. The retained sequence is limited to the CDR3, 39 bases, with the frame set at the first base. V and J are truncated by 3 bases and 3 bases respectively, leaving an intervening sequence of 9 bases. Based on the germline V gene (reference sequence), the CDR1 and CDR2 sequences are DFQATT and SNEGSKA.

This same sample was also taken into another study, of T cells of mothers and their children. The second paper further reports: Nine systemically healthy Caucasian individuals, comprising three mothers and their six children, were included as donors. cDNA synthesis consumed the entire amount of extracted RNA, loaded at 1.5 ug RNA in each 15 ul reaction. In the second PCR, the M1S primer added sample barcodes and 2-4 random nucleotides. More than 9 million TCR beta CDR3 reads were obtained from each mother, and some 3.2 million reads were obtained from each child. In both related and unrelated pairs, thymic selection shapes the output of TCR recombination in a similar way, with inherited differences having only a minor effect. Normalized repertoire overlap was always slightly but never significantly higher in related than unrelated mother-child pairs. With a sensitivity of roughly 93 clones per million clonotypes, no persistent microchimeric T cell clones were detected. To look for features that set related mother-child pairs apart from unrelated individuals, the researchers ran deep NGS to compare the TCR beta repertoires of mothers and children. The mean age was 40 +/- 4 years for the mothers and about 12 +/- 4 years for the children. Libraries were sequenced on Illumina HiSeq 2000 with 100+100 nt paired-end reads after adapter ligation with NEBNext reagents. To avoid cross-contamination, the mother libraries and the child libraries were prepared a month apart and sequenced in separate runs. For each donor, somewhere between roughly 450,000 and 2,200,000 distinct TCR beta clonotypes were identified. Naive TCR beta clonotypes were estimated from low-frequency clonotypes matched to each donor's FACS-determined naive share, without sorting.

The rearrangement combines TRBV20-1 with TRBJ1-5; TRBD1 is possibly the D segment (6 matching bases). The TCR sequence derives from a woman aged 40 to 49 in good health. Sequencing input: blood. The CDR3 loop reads CSASQGTNQPQHF. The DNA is TGCAGTGCTAGTCAGGGGACCAATCAGCCCCAGCATTTT.